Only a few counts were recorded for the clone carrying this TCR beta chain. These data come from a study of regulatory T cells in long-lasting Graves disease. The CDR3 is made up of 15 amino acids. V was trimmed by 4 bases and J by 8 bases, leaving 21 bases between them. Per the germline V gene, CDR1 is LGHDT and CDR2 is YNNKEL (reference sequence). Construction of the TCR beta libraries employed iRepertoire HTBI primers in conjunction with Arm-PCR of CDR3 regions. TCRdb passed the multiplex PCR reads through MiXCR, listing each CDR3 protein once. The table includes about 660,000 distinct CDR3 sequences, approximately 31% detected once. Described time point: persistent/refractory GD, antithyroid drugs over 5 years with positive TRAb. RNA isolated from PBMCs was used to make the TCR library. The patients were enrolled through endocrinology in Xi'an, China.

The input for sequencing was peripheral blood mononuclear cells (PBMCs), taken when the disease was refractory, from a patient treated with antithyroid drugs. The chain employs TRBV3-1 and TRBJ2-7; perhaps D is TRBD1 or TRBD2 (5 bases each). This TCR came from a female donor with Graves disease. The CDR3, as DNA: TGTGCCAGCAGCCCCATGGGGGTAGATCGGGTGAAGCAGTACTTC. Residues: CASSPMGVDRVKQYF.